This paragraph reports one TCR beta chain. J lost 2 bases, V lost 5 bases, and 9 bases had no gene match. The CDR3 has 15 residues. CDR1 is SGHTA and CDR2 is FQGNSA in the germline V gene. The PCR made use of 60 Vbeta and 13 Jbeta primers. The data were produced by immunoSEQ multiplex PCR, yet TCRdb's version contains in-frame clones alone and is incomplete. The specimen's table records around 45,000 clones. The data are from a study of cytomegalovirus exposure and HLA in healthy donors. J is TRBJ2-7 and V is TRBV7-2; 7 bases map to TRBD1. The source material was PBMCs. The clonotype originates from a male donor in good health and CMV-seronegative. CDR3 in amino acids: CASSRRDSMAYEQYF. The CDR3 nucleotides are TGTGCCAGCAGCCGACGGGACAGCATGGCCTACGAGCAGTACTTC.